Shown below are 13 T cell receptor beta chains from a single sample sequenced in a study of cytomegalovirus exposure and HLA in healthy donors. The PCR contained 60 Vbeta and 13 Jbeta primers. Only in-frame clones appear in the TCRdb table, and some are missing; sequencing was by immunoSEQ multiplex PCR. The repertoire holds about 200,000 clones, with over 75% as singletons. Specimen: PBMCs. All receptors derive from a woman aged 30 to 39 in good health and CMV-seronegative.

The chain couples TRBV2 to TRBJ1-6, with a weak D call TRBD1 (5 bases). In germline, CDR1 is SNHLY, CDR2 FYNNEI. This CDR3 has 14 residues. Between the trimmed V and J ends, which lost 3 bases and 8 bases, there was a span of 11 bases. The CDR3 nucleotides are TGTGCCAGCAGTGAGGTGGGGGGGGATTCACCCCTCCACTTT. Translating it yields CASSEVGGDSPLHF.

The rearrangement joins TRBV27 to TRBJ1-3; the D is unclear. The CDR3 is 13 residues long. Trimming took 2 bases from V and 3 from J, leaving 5 bases between them. Germline CDR1 and CDR2: MNHEY and SMNVEV (reference sequence). The CDR3 DNA reads TGTGCCAGCAGTTTAGGGCGTGGAAACACCATATATTTT. This sequence encodes CASSLGRGNTIYF.

The chain links TRBV7-8 to TRBJ2-1, with D perhaps TRBD2 (5 bases). Germline V gives CDR1 SGHVS, CDR2 FQNEAQ. The CDR3 spans 16 residues. The V and J ends lost 2 bases and 0 bases respectively, with 11 bases between them. The CDR3 DNA reads as TGTGCCAGCAGCTTATCCTTACGGGACTCCTACAATGAGCAGTTCTTC. Protein product: CASSLSLRDSYNEQFF.

The V gene is TRBV7-8, the J gene TRBJ2-2; 9 bases align to TRBD2. Germline CDR1 and CDR2: SGHVS and FQNEAQ. The CDR3 sequence is 15 residues long. V shed 1 base, J shed 7 bases, and the junction held 4 bases outside the gene matches. CDR3 amino acids: CASSLVAGGIGELFF. DNA for the CDR3: TGTGCCAGCAGCTTAGTGGCGGGAGGGATCGGGGAGCTGTTTTTT.

The V and J genes are TRBV5-1 and TRBJ2-5; TRBD1 matches 10 bases. The CDR3 has 14 amino acids. V was clipped by 4 bases and J by 2 bases; unmatched bases: 2. The V gene's germline CDR1 is SGHRS and CDR2 YFSETQ. The CDR3 here is CASSRGQGQETQYF. CDR3 nucleotide sequence: TGCGCCAGCAGCCGGGGACAGGGGCAAGAGACCCAGTACTTC. Complete variable domain (other parts from reference TRBV5-1 and TRBJ2-5): KAGVTQTPRYLIKTRGQQVTLSCSPISGHRSVSWYQQTPGQGLQFLFEYFSETQRNKGNFPGRFSGRQFSNSRSEMNVSTLELGDSALYLCASSRGQGQETQYFGPGTRLLVL.

The chain carries TRBV11-2 and TRBJ2-5; TRBD1 agrees at 7 bases. The germline gives CDR1 SGHAT, CDR2 FQNNGV. V dropped 4 bases and J dropped 5; count of bases not matched to a gene: 7. This CDR3 spans 14 amino acids. The CDR3 region is CASSSQDRAETQYF. The CDR3 DNA is TGTGCCAGCAGCTCTCAAGACAGGGCGGAGACCCAGTACTTC.

A few counts support this clone. The chain has TRBV6-1 and TRBJ2-7, with 7 bases lining up with TRBD1. Germline V CDR1 and CDR2: MNHNS, SASEGT. Trimming took 6 bases from V and 0 from J; bases not matched to a gene: 8. CDR3 length equals 15 residues. This CDR3 is CASRFYRGSSYEQYF. CDR3 nucleotide sequence: TGTGCCAGCAGGTTCTACAGGGGATCCTCCTACGAGCAGTACTTC.

The chain has TRBV30 and TRBJ1-1; tentative D call: TRBD1 (6 bases). V lost 0 bases and J lost 9, with 8 bases in between. The CDR3 is made up of 11 amino acids. Germline-derived CDR1 and CDR2 are GTSNPN and SVGIG (reference sequence). Here the CDR3 reads CAWSVGGKAFF. In nucleotides, the CDR3 is TGTGCCTGGAGTGTAGGGGGTAAAGCTTTCTTT.

The chain recombines TRBV4-1 with TRBJ2-6; 7 nucleotides line up with TRBD1. This CDR3 is 17 amino acids long. Germline-derived CDR1 and CDR2 are MGHRA and YSYEKL. With 4 bases clipped from V and 0 bases from J, the junction kept 6 bases outside the gene matches. The CDR3 protein is CASSLDRKSSGANVLTF. The CDR3 coding sequence is TGCGCCAGCAGCCTGGACAGGAAAAGCTCTGGGGCCAACGTCCTGACTTTC.

The V gene is TRBV28, the J gene TRBJ2-3; D not certain. Germline V CDR1 and CDR2: MDHEN, SYDVKM. V lost 4 bases, J lost 5 bases, and 19 bases lay in between. CDR3 length equals 16 residues. The CDR3 DNA sequence: TGTGCCAGCAGTTATAACTCCCGAACTTGGAGAGATACGCAGTATTTT. Encoded protein: CASSYNSRTWRDTQYF.

The chain recombines TRBV19 with TRBJ1-6; D remains unclear. The germline V gene encodes CDR1 LNHDA and CDR2 SQIVND (reference sequence). The V end lost 8 bases, the J end lost 3 bases, and 5 bases lay between the germline ends. The CDR3 loop spans 12 amino acids. CDR3 region: CASGSYNSPLHF. Here the CDR3 DNA reads TGTGCCAGTGGCAGCTATAATTCACCCCTCCACTTT. The variable domain in full, completed from reference TRBV19 and TRBJ1-6, reads DGGITQSPKYLFRKEGQNVTLSCEQNLNHDAMYWYRQDPGQGLRLIYYSQIVNDFQKGDIAEGYSVSREKKESFPLTVTSAQKNPTAFYLCASGSYNSPLHFGNGTRLTVT.

The chain's CDR3 is CASSYPPEPQHF. The CDR3 nucleotides read TGTGCCAGCAGTTATCCGCCAGAGCCCCAGCATTTT. The chain links TRBV6-6 to TRBJ1-5, with no clear D. This CDR3 contains 12 residues. Germline V gene lookup returns CDR1 MNHNY and CDR2 SVGAGI (reference sequence). Between the trimmed V and J ends, which lost 3 bases and 8 bases, there was a span of 8 bases.

The chain is built from TRBV7-8 and TRBJ1-2, with TRBD1 matching 9 bases. The CDR3 contains 14 residues. The junction had 5 bases not matched to a gene; V was cut back by 5 bases and J by 4 bases. Germline loops: CDR1 SGHVS, CDR2 FQNEAQ. CDR3 amino acids: CASSPGQGPYGYTF. CDR3 DNA sequence: TGTGCCAGCAGCCCGGGACAGGGACCCTATGGCTACACCTTC.